This TCR beta chain was recorded in a study of identical twins' blood T cells. Looking at the study overall: Approximately twelve libraries, six alpha and six beta, gave some 52 million reads.

Each TCR cDNA library carried sample-specific barcodes on both ends. Study processing details: Each library had about 2.2 to 3.6 million CDR3 reads and about 100,000 to nearly 500,000 clonotypes. TCRdb re-derived calls from the 5' RACE reads in MiXCR, one entry per CDR3 protein. In this record, the V and J calls reflect TCRdb's handling and not the investigators' own analysis. Among roughly 340,000 distinct CDR3 sequences, roughly 27% were seen once, and the ten largest hold 5.5% to 7%. General study findings and limits: Top TCRbeta clonotypes were shared more with twin than unrelated donors.

Concerning this clonotype: Antigen unknown.

The CDR3 covers 13 residues. Trimming stripped 4 bases from V and 2 bases from J, with 6 bases between. Germline CDR1 is SGHAT and CDR2 is FQNNGV. Sequenced input: PBMCs. The chain has TRBV11-2 and TRBJ1-3; no definite D call. This sequence was found in a woman aged 18 to 49 in good health. CDR3: CASSSNPGNTIYF. The CDR3 region has the DNA TGTGCCAGCAGCTCGAACCCTGGAAACACCATATATTTT.